The source of this TCR beta chain is a study of siplizumab effects on memory and regulatory T cells. Profiling relied on immunoSEQ multiplex PCR, and the TCRdb table lists in-frame clones only, not all of them. The profile shows 3,500 or so clones, about half of them singletons. Cells from the mixed lymphocyte reaction were cocultured for about six days at 37°C. General study results and limits: The average Treg-derived proportion among mappable alloreactive CD4+ clones was 68.8% with siplizumab versus about 30% in controls.

Relative to its sample, this clone is large. Antigen unknown. The clonotype originates from a human donor in good health; the cells came from an allogeneic mixed lymphocyte reaction. Sequenced: CFSE-low (dividing) CD4+ T cells sorted from an allogeneic mixed lymphocyte reaction.

The CDR3 reads CASSHLQDYEQYF. In DNA form, the CDR3 reads TGTGCCAGCAGCCATCTACAAGACTACGAGCAGTACTTC. The V gene is TRBV14, the J gene TRBJ2-7; D is unclear. From germline, CDR1 is SGHDN and CDR2 FVKESK. The CDR3 sequence is 13 residues long. V lost 3 bases, J lost 3 bases, and 9 bases lay in between.